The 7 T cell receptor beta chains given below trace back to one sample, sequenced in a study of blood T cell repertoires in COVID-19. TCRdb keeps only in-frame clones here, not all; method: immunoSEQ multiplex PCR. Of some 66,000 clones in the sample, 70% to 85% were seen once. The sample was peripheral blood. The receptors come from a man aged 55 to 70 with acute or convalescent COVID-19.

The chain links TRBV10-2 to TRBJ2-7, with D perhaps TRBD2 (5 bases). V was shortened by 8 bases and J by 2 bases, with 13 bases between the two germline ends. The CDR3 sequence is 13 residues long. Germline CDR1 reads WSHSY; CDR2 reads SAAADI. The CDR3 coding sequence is TGCGCCAGCTCGGAGGCCGTGACCTACGAGCAGTACGTC. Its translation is CASSEAVTYEQYV.

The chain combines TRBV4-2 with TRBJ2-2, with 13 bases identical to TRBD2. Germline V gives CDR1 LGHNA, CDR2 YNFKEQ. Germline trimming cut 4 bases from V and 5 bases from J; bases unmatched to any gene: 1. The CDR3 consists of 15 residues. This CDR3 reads CASSPLAGGTGELFF. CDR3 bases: TGTGCCAGCAGCCCACTAGCGGGGGGGACCGGGGAGCTGTTTTTT.

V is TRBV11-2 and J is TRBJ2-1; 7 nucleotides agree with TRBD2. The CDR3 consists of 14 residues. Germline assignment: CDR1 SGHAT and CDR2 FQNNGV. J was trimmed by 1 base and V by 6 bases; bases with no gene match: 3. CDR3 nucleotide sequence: TGTGCCAGCAGAGCGGGACGTTCCTACAATGAGCAGTTCTTC. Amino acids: CASRAGRSYNEQFF.

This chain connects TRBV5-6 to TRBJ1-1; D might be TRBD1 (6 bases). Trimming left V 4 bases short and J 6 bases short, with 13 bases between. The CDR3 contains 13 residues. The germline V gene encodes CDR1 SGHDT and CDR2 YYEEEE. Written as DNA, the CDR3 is TGTGCCAGCAGCGCAACAGGGAGAGCTGAAGCTTTCTTT. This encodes CASSATGRAEAFF.

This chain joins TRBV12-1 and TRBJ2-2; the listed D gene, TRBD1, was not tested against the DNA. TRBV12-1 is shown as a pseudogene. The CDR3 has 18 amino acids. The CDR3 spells CASSFDGTGKPSGGELFF. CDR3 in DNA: TGTGCCAGCAGCTTTGATGGGACAGGGAAACCCTCCGGCGGGGAGCTGTTTTTT.

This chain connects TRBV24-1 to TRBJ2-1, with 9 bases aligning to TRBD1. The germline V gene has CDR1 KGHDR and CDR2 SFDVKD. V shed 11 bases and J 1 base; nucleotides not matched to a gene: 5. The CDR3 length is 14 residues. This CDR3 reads CAILGTGSYNEQFF. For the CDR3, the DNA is TGTGCCATACTCGGGACAGGGTCCTACAATGAGCAGTTCTTC.

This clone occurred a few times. As DNA, the CDR3 is TGTGCCACCTCGAACAGGGGAGGTGGCGGCTACACCTTC. Translating gives CATSNRGGGGYTF. V is TRBV24-1 and J is TRBJ1-2, with 7 bases that match TRBD1. Losses at the gene ends were 9 bases for V and 8 bases for J; bases not matched to a gene: 11. The CDR3 has 13 residues. Germline-derived CDR1 and CDR2 are KGHDR and SFDVKD.